This T cell receptor beta chain was observed in a study of blood T cells in healthy people across ages. Per germline, CDR1 SGHTA and CDR2 FQGNSA. After removal of 4 bases from V and 2 bases from J, the junction contained 0 bases not matched to a gene. The CDR3 runs to 14 residues. Points on this clonotype: This clone may be a read error of a much larger clone one base away.

The second PCR ran roughly 7 to 11 cycles with a sample-barcoded 5' primer and J-beta primers. TCRdb passed the 5' RACE reads through MiXCR, listing each CDR3 protein once. The sample has roughly 900,000 distinct CDR3 sequences, around 26% seen once. The V and J genes are TRBV7-2 and TRBJ2-1, with 9 bases aligning to TRBD2. Sequenced input: blood. The receptor comes from a woman older than 75 in good health. The CDR3 is CASSCGGAYNEQFF. CDR3 bases: TGTGCCAGCAGCTGCGGGGGGGCCTACAATGAGCAGTTCTTC.